This is a list of T cell receptor beta chains from one sample in a study of blood T cell repertoires in COVID-19. Repertoires were generated with immunoSEQ multiplex PCR, while TCRdb's copy carries only in-frame clones and drops some. The sample consists of approximately 150,000 clones, roughly 88% of them appearing once. The material sequenced was peripheral blood. These TCRs come from a man aged 55 to 70 with active or convalescent COVID-19. The CDR3 runs from the conserved cysteine through the conserved F or W. The D gene is left open where the match is weak. Rows give clone size only sometimes, using once, few, many, or a class for an expanded clone.

TRBV4-3	TRBJ2-3	-	-	CASSQDSLAAADTQYF	TGCGCCAGCAGCCAAGACTCATTAGCGGCGGCTGATACGCAGTATTTT
TRBV24-1	TRBJ1-2	-	-	CATSDPGTDGYTF	TGTGCCACCAGTGATCCGGGGACTGATGGCTACACCTTC
TRBV6-2/TRBV6-3	TRBJ2-5	TRBD1	-	CASSRAGTGASGETQYF	TGTGCCAGCAGTCGCGCCGGGACAGGGGCTTCAGGGGAGACCCAGTACTTC
TRBV2	TRBJ1-5	TRBD1	-	CASRPGQGVYQPQHF	TGTGCCAGCAGGCCGGGACAGGGGGTTTATCAGCCCCAGCATTTT
TRBV19	TRBJ2-3	-	-	CASSQTGRFTDTQYF	TGTGCCAGTAGCCAGACAGGACGATTCACAGATACGCAGTATTTT
TRBV6-5	TRBJ2-5	TRBD1	once	CASSFTGGGGETQYF	TGTGCCAGCAGTTTTACAGGGGGCGGAGGGGAGACCCAGTACTTC
TRBV4-3	TRBJ2-2	TRBD2	-	CASSQRLAGAGELFF	TGCGCCAGCAGCCAGAGACTAGCGGGGGCCGGGGAGCTGTTTTTT
TRBV7-2	TRBJ1-6	-	once	CASSRAWTAYNSPLHF	TGTGCCAGCAGTCGTGCTTGGACAGCATATAATTCACCCCTCCACTTT
TRBV7-2	TRBJ2-5	-	-	CASSQGAGALETQYF	TGTGCCAGCAGCCAAGGTGCGGGGGCCCTAGAGACCCAGTACTTC
TRBV10-1	TRBJ1-3	-	-	CASSESSGAGNTIYF	TGCGCCAGCAGTGAGTCTTCAGGGGCTGGAAACACCATATATTTT
TRBV7-2	TRBJ2-2	-	-	CASSSGPGLFTGELFF	TGTGCCAGCAGCTCCGGACCGGGACTGTTCACCGGGGAGCTGTTTTTT
TRBV4-3	TRBJ1-2	-	-	CASSQDPTGKGYTF	TGCGCCAGCAGCCAAGATCCCACAGGGAAAGGCTACACCTTC
TRBV19	TRBJ2-1	-	few	CASTLRAGHNEQFF	TGTGCCAGTACGTTAAGGGCGGGACACAATGAGCAGTTCTTC
TRBV4-3	TRBJ1-2	-	-	CASSQDTATPYGYTF	TGCGCCAGCAGCCAAGATACAGCAACGCCCTATGGCTACACCTTC
TRBV30	TRBJ1-5	-	-	CAWSVRENQPQHF	TGTGCCTGGAGTGTACGGGAAAATCAGCCCCAGCATTTT
TRBV18	TRBJ1-1	TRBD1	few	CASSPLGQINTEAFF	TGTGCCAGCTCACCCTTGGGACAGATAAACACTGAAGCTTTCTTT
TRBV11-2	TRBJ2-1	TRBD2	-	CASSARLAGGGNEQFF	TGTGCCAGCAGCGCCAGACTAGCGGGAGGGGGCAATGAGCAGTTCTTC
TRBV11-2	TRBJ2-5	-	-	CASSFYRNQGETQYF	TGTGCCAGCAGCTTTTACAGGAACCAAGGGGAGACCCAGTACTTC
TRBV7-2	TRBJ2-2	TRBD2	-	CASSPIRAGDTGELFF	TGTGCCAGCAGCCCCATCCGGGCGGGGGACACCGGGGAGCTGTTTTTT
TRBV6-5	TRBJ2-7	TRBD1	-	CASSNPGQGIGEQYF	TGTGCCAGCAGTAACCCGGGACAGGGGATCGGGGAGCAGTACTTC
TRBV13	TRBJ1-3	-	-	CASSFRRGAENTIYF	TGTGCCAGCAGCTTTAGACGGGGGGCGGAAAACACCATATATTTT
TRBV7-9	TRBJ2-1	TRBD1	-	CASSPQTGIEQFF	TGTGCCAGCAGCCCCCAGACAGGGATTGAGCAGTTCTTC
TRBV24-1	TRBJ2-1	TRBD2	-	CATSDRGGISYNEQFF	TGTGCCACCAGTGATCGCGGGGGGATCTCCTACAATGAGCAGTTCTTC
TRBV19	TRBJ1-3	TRBD1	many	CASSIRDRGSGNTIYF	TGTGCCAGTAGTATTAGGGACAGGGGTTCTGGAAACACCATATATTTT
TRBV30	TRBJ1-1	-	many	CAWNPGMNTEAFF	TGTGCCTGGAATCCAGGCATGAACACTGAAGCTTTCTTT
TRBV5-1	TRBJ2-1	-	-	CASRTGTQYNEQFF	TGCGCCAGCAGGACCGGGACACAATACAATGAGCAGTTCTTC
TRBV7-8	TRBJ1-5	TRBD1	-	CASSLSGGRDQPQHF	TGTGCCAGCAGCTTATCAGGGGGCAGGGATCAGCCCCAGCATTTT
TRBV6-5	TRBJ2-1	TRBD2	-	CASRPLAGLYNEQFF	TGTGCCAGCAGACCCCTAGCGGGCCTCTACAATGAGCAGTTCTTC
TRBV29-1	TRBJ2-5	TRBD2	-	CSVVRGGRETQYF	TGCAGCGTTGTGCGGGGGGGCCGCGAGACCCAGTACTTC
TRBV5-8	TRBJ2-2	TRBD2	once	CASRTSGTQRNTGELFF	TGTGCCAGCAGGACTAGCGGGACTCAAAGGAACACCGGGGAGCTGTTTTTT
TRBV10-3	TRBJ2-1	TRBD1	-	CAISELNRGRRYNEQFF	TGTGCCATCAGTGAACTCAACAGGGGTAGGCGGTACAATGAGCAGTTCTTC
TRBV7-8	TRBJ1-2	TRBD1	-	CASSWGDRANGYTF	TGTGCCAGCAGCTGGGGGGACAGGGCGAATGGCTACACCTTC
TRBV19	TRBJ2-7	TRBD1	-	CASSPGTGVAYEQYF	TGTGCCAGTAGTCCCGGGACAGGGGTGGCCTACGAGCAGTACTTC
TRBV15	TRBJ1-2	-	once	CATSRDPQGDGYTF	TGTGCCACCAGCAGAGATCCCCAGGGCGATGGCTACACCTTC
TRBV9	TRBJ1-2	TRBD1	-	CASSVALNDRGDGYTF	TGTGCCAGCAGCGTAGCCCTTAACGACAGGGGGGATGGCTACACCTTC
TRBV3-1/TRBV3-2	TRBJ1-2	-	-	CASRRGGGYTF	TGTGCCAGCAGACGGGGGGGTGGCTACACCTTC
TRBV5-1	TRBJ2-3	-	-	CASSGRPNVGTDTQYF	TGCGCCAGCAGCGGCAGGCCCAATGTTGGCACAGATACGCAGTATTTT
TRBV19	TRBJ1-1	TRBD1	-	CASSIVSTGDRGEAFF	TGTGCCAGTAGTATAGTATCAACAGGGGATAGAGGTGAAGCTTTCTTT
TRBV28	TRBJ2-7	TRBD1	-	CASSLPETGSHEQYF	TGTGCCAGCAGTTTACCGGAGACAGGGTCCCACGAGCAGTACTTC
TRBV6-5	TRBJ1-1	-	-	CASTTGHLNTEAFF	TGTGCCAGCACCACCGGTCACTTGAACACTGAAGCTTTCTTT
TRBV10-2	TRBJ2-4	-	-	CASSKERRAKNIQYF	TGCGCCAGCAGTAAGGAAAGGCGGGCCAAAAACATTCAGTACTTC
TRBV24-1	TRBJ2-2	TRBD2	-	CATMGLAGGPGGELFF	TGTGCCACCATGGGACTAGCGGGAGGGCCCGGCGGGGAGCTGTTTTTT
TRBV5-4	TRBJ1-2	-	-	CASSQDGQDRYGYTF	TGTGCCAGCAGCCAAGATGGGCAGGATCGATATGGCTACACCTTC
TRBV6-2/TRBV6-3	TRBJ2-3	-	-	CASSRPRGFGDPQYF	TGTGCCAGCAGTCGACCCAGGGGATTTGGAGATCCGCAGTATTTT
TRBV6-5	TRBJ1-3	-	-	CASSPSTGSGNTIYF	TGTGCCAGCAGTCCGTCGACAGGATCTGGAAACACCATATATTTT
TRBV5-5	TRBJ1-6	-	-	CASSLGLRQPYSPLHF	TGTGCCAGCAGCTTGGGATTGCGGCAGCCTTATTCACCCCTCCACTTT
TRBV28	TRBJ1-2	TRBD1	-	CATRGLVGYTF	TGTGCCACCAGGGGGCTGGTGGGCTACACCTTC
TRBV6-2/TRBV6-3	TRBJ2-1	TRBD2	few	CASSYSMGGGNEQFF	TGTGCCAGCAGTTACTCGATGGGGGGGGGCAATGAGCAGTTCTTC
TRBV7-8	TRBJ2-3	TRBD2	-	CASSRVAGFLTDTQYF	TGTGCCAGCAGCCGAGTAGCGGGATTCTTGACAGATACGCAGTATTTT
TRBV7-8	TRBJ1-2	-	-	CASSSRVEGYTF	TGTGCCAGCAGCTCGAGGGTGGAGGGCTACACCTTC
TRBV3-1/TRBV3-2	TRBJ2-2	TRBD1	once	CASSAHRGQTGELFF	TGTGCCAGCAGCGCACACAGGGGACAAACCGGGGAGCTGTTTTTT
TRBV7-7	TRBJ2-5	-	once	CASSSGQLETQYF	TGTGCTAGCAGCTCTGGACAGTTGGAGACCCAGTACTTC
TRBV6-5	TRBJ1-1	-	-	CASSSSSFYKAFF	TGTGCCAGCAGTTCTTCTAGCTTCTATAAAGCTTTCTTT
TRBV30	TRBJ1-2	-	-	CAWRITGNYGYTF	TGTGCCTGGAGGATAACAGGGAACTATGGCTACACCTTC
TRBV7-9	TRBJ1-2	-	-	CASSLEGTRTGYTF	TGTGCCAGCAGCTTAGAAGGGACAAGAACTGGCTACACCTTC
TRBV20-1	TRBJ1-1	-	-	CSATVYTEAFF	TGCAGTGCTACAGTGTACACTGAAGCTTTCTTT
TRBV5-6	TRBJ1-5	TRBD1	-	CASSGGQASNQPQHF	TGTGCCAGCAGCGGGGGACAGGCGAGCAATCAGCCCCAGCATTTT
TRBV3-1/TRBV3-2	TRBJ2-1	TRBD2	-	CASSQVEAGGPDEQFF	TGTGCCAGCAGCCAAGTAGAAGCGGGAGGGCCAGATGAGCAGTTCTTC
TRBV11-3	TRBJ1-1	-	-	CASSPEGGTEAFF	TGTGCCAGCAGCCCGGAAGGGGGCACTGAAGCTTTCTTT
TRBV2	TRBJ2-1	-	-	CASGRGEQFF	TGTGCCAGCGGGCGGGGCGAGCAGTTCTTC